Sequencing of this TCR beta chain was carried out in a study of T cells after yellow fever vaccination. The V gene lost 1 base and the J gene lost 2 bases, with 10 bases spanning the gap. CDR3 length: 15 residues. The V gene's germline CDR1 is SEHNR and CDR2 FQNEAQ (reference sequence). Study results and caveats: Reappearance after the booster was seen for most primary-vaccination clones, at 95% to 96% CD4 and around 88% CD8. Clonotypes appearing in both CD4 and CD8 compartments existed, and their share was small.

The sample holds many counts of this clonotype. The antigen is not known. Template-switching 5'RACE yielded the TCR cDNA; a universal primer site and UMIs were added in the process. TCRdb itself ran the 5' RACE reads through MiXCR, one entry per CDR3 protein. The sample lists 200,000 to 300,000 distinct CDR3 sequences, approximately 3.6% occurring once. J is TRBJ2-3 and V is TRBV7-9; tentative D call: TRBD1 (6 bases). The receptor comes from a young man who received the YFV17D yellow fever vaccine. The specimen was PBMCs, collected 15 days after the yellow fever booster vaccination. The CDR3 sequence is CASSLGDRITDTQYF. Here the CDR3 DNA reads TGTGCCAGCAGCTTAGGTGACAGGATCACAGATACGCAGTATTTT.